The T cell receptor beta chain under discussion was sequenced for a study of T cell clonotyping in hematopoietic cell transplantation. Points from the study as a whole: After transplant, recipient diversity fell while pathologically expanded clonotypes grew through day 180. No sorting was done, leaving CD4 and CD8 contributions mixed.

To note about this clone: The antigen is undetermined.

Sequenced by immunoSEQ multiplex PCR; TCRdb stores in-frame clones only, minus some. This repertoire shows around 16,000 clones, 85% to 90% found once; its top ten account for approximately 2.6%. Trimming removed 0 bases from V and 6 bases from J, with 10 bases in between. CDR1 and CDR2 (germline): SGHDN, FVKESK. The CDR3 spans 14 residues. The sequencing sample was made of peripheral blood mononuclear cells. The rearrangement joins TRBV14 to TRBJ2-3, with D hard to call. This clonotype was sampled from a man aged 50 to 59 in good health. Some clones in this sample may be carry-over from other donors' samples. For the CDR3, the DNA is TGTGCCAGCAGCCAAGATATGGGATTCGATACGCAGTATTTT. Protein product: CASSQDMGFDTQYF. The full variable domain, in which reference TRBV14 and TRBJ2-3 provide the parts outside the CDR3, is EAGVTQFPSHSVIEKGQTVTLRCDPISGHDNLYWYRRVMGKEIKFLLHFVKESKQDESGMPNNRFLAERTGGTYSTLKVQPAELEDSGVYFCASSQDMGFDTQYFGPGTRLTVL.